A selection of T cell receptor beta chains follows, all from one sample in a study of spatial heterogeneity in lung cancer. One entry per CDR3 protein results from TCRdb running MiXCR on the 5' RACE reads. The sample includes some 25,000 distinct CDR3 sequences, under 8.5% of them seen just once. Sequencing used lung tumor tissue, obtained at surgery. The origin of the receptors is a male donor with early-stage non-small cell lung cancer. CDR3s include the opening cysteine and the closing phenylalanine or tryptophan. D genes are given only for firm matches. The size field is filled for only some rows; it gives once, few, many or a size class.

v_gene	abundance	len	d_gene	j_gene	CDR3aa	CDR3nt
TRBV2	many	13	TRBD1	TRBJ1-1	CASMTGRNTEAFF	TGTGCCAGCATGACAGGGCGGAACACTGAAGCTTTCTTT
TRBV7-9	-	15	-	TRBJ1-1	CASSLWESENTEAFF	TGTGCCAGCAGCTTATGGGAGAGCGAGAACACTGAAGCTTTCTTT
TRBV20-1	many	14	-	TRBJ2-4	CSARDPAGEGIQYF	TGCAGTGCTAGAGATCCCGCAGGGGAGGGCATTCAGTACTTC
TRBV20-1	many	20	-	TRBJ1-2	CSARVGGGISDYDSYYGYTF	TGCAGTGCTAGAGTCGGGGGGGGCATATCCGACTACGACAGCTACTATGGCTACACCTTC
TRBV7-2	many	13	-	TRBJ2-3	CASSLGHPDTQYF	TGTGCCAGCAGCTTGGGACACCCAGATACGCAGTATTTT
TRBV7-6	-	14	-	TRBJ2-5	CASSRPGFQETQYF	TGTGCCAGCAGCCGCCCGGGGTTCCAAGAGACCCAGTACTTC
TRBV10-3	many	12	-	TRBJ1-3	CAIGGDGNTIYF	TGTGCCATCGGTGGGGACGGAAACACCATATATTTT
TRBV6-2/TRBV6-3	many	13	-	TRBJ2-7	CASSSGAGYEQYF	TGTGCCAGCAGTTCAGGGGCAGGCTACGAGCAGTACTTC
TRBV4-2	many	17	TRBD1	TRBJ2-1	CASSQAGDRGYHNEQFF	TGTGCCAGCAGCCAAGCAGGTGACAGGGGCTATCACAATGAGCAGTTCTTC
TRBV2	many	16	TRBD1	TRBJ2-1	CASSGGGRGLHNEQFF	TGTGCCAGCAGTGGAGGGGGCAGGGGCCTCCACAATGAGCAGTTCTTC
TRBV27	many	15	TRBD1	TRBJ1-4	CASSSWTGGSEKLFF	TGTGCCAGCAGTTCATGGACAGGGGGTAGTGAAAAACTGTTTTTT
TRBV10-3	once	13	-	TRBJ2-5	CAISEIGSETQYF	TGTGCCATCAGTGAAATCGGTTCGGAGACCCAGTACTTC
TRBV7-2	many	16	-	TRBJ2-1	CASSLYGGLSYNEQFF	TGTGCCAGCAGCTTATATGGGGGGTTATCCTACAATGAGCAGTTCTTC